A single sample gave rise to the 23 T cell receptor beta chains below, sequenced in a study of blood T cells in healthy people across ages. A second PCR, run for roughly 7 to 11 cycles, used a sample-barcoded 5' primer plus a J-beta primer mix. TCRdb reanalysed the 5' RACE reads using MiXCR and keeps one entry per CDR3 protein. Of about 1,600,000 distinct CDR3 sequences detected, 42% appear once; the ten largest clones hold 6.5% to 10%. The sequenced material came from blood. The receptors here all came from a woman under 30 in good health.

To note about this clonotype: Since the CDR3 does not end with the conserved phenylalanine or tryptophan, this likely comes from a read error. Because the CDR3's place on the DNA is in doubt, the DNA is left out and the CDR3 is given as listed by TCRdb. V gene TRBV3-1 combines with J gene TRBJ2-5. Germline V gene sequence: CDR1 LGHDT, CDR2 YNNKEL (reference sequence). Including both end residues, the CDR3 is 13 amino acids long. The CDR3 here is CASSQTLDYTFGS.

V usage is TRBV10-3 and J usage is TRBJ2-1, with 9 bases that match TRBD2. Germline trimming cut 0 bases from V and 9 bases from J; bases unmatched to any gene: 6. The germline CDR1 and CDR2 sequences are ENHRY and SYGVKD. The CDR3 extends over 15 amino acids. In DNA, the CDR3 is TGTGCCATCAGTGAGTCGGGCGGGGGGGCCGGTGAGCAGTTCTTC. Translating it yields CAISESGGGAGEQFF.

The chain combines TRBV15 with TRBJ2-7; weak D call: TRBD2 (6 bases). The CDR3 covers 13 residues. Trimming cost V 8 bases and J 3 bases, with 14 bases left between them. Germline V gene lookup returns CDR1 LNHNV and CDR2 YYDKDF (reference sequence). CDR3 bases: TGTGCCACCGCCGGGGGTCAAGGCTACGAGCAGTACTTC. Its protein is CATAGGQGYEQYF. Combining the CDR3 with reference TRBV15 and TRBJ2-7 gives the whole variable domain DAMVIQNPRYQVTQFGKPVTLSCSQTLNHNVMYWYQQKSSQAPKLLFHYYDKDFNNEADTPDNFQSRRPNTSFCFLDIRSPGLGDTAMYLCATAGGQGYEQYFGPGTRLTVT.

The chain has TRBV5-1 and TRBJ2-7; the D is unclear. The V end was cut by 1 base, the J end by 2 bases, with 7 bases between. CDR1 is SGHRS and CDR2 is YFSETQ in the germline V gene. This CDR3 spans 13 amino acids. The CDR3, as DNA: TGCGCCAGCAGCTTGATGGAAACCTACGAGCAGTACTTC. The encoded protein is CASSLMETYEQYF.

The chain couples TRBV28 to TRBJ1-4, with a weak D call TRBD1 (6 bases). Germline V gene lookup returns CDR1 MDHEN and CDR2 SYDVKM. The CDR3 runs to 13 residues. V lost 5 bases, J lost 9 bases, and 13 bases lay in between. This CDR3 is CASSKRGPQKLFF. DNA of the CDR3: TGTGCCAGCAGTAAACGGGGGCCTCAAAAACTGTTTTTT.

V is TRBV28 and J is TRBJ2-3; TRBD2 matches 15 bases. The V and J ends lost 7 bases and 5 bases, in that order; junction bases with no gene match: 16. The germline gives CDR1 MDHEN, CDR2 SYDVKM. This CDR3 spans 19 amino acids. CDR3 protein: CASTPGLAGGSTPRDTQYF. DNA of the CDR3: TGTGCCAGCACCCCGGGACTAGCGGGGGGCTCGACTCCGAGAGATACGCAGTATTTT.

The genes are TRBV5-5 and TRBJ1-2; 8 bases fit TRBD1. The CDR3 has 12 amino acids. Germline CDR1 reads SGHKS; CDR2 reads YYEKEE (reference sequence). J gave up 10 bases and V 1 base, and 3 bases lay outside the gene matches. As DNA, the CDR3 is TGTGCCAGCAGCTTGTGGACAGGGTCCTACACCTTC. The encoded protein is CASSLWTGSYTF. Drawing the rest from reference TRBV5-5 and TRBJ1-2, the complete variable domain is DAGVTQSPTHLIKTRGQQVTLRCSPISGHKSVSWYQQVLGQGPQFIFQYYEKEERGRGNFPDRFSARQFPNYSSELNVNALLLGDSALYLCASSLWTGSYTFGSGTRLTVV.

DNA for the CDR3: TGTGCCAGTAAGACAGGGGACAGCTCCAGGCAGCCCCAGCATTTT. Its protein is CASKTGDSSRQPQHF. The chain is built from TRBV12-3 or TRBV12-4 and TRBJ1-5, with TRBD1 matching over 8 bases. CDR3 length equals 15 residues. V dropped 9 bases and J dropped 7; count of bases not matched to a gene: 14.

This sequence joins TRBV20-1 and TRBJ1-1; D might be TRBD1 (6 bases). Trimming took 0 bases from V and 11 from J, leaving 16 bases between them. Germline values: CDR1 DFQATT, CDR2 SNEGSKA (reference sequence). This CDR3 has 13 amino acids. As DNA, the CDR3 is TGCAGTGCTAGAGACCGAACGGGGGGCCAGGCTTTCTTT. Protein sequence: CSARDRTGGQAFF.

This clonotype was seen only a few times. V usage is TRBV18 and J usage is TRBJ1-5, with 8 nucleotides matching TRBD1. This CDR3 contains 13 residues. With V trimmed by 6 bases and J by 8 bases, 6 bases remained unmatched. Germline V gene lookup returns CDR1 KGHSH and CDR2 LQKENI. CDR3 sequence: CASSTDRVKPQHF. CDR3 sequence (DNA): TGTGCCAGCTCCACGGACAGGGTTAAGCCCCAGCATTTT.

A few counts support this clonotype. J is TRBJ2-5 and V is TRBV20-1, with D perhaps being TRBD1 or TRBD2 (6 bases each). V was pared by 3 bases and J by 9 bases, with 20 bases between. From germline, CDR1 is DFQATT and CDR2 SNEGSKA (reference sequence). The CDR3 length is 14 residues. The CDR3 bases are TGCAGTGCTAGTCCCCCGGGGGCCACGGGATCCCAGTACTTC. It translates to CSASPPGATGSQYF.

The chain has TRBV7-9 and TRBJ2-3; a possible D gene is TRBD1 (5 bases). Trimming removed 5 bases at V and 1 base at J, with 16 bases between. Germline values: CDR1 SEHNR, CDR2 FQNEAQ (reference sequence). The CDR3 has 16 amino acids. The CDR3 here is CASSQGPGSGTDTQYF. As DNA, the CDR3 is TGTGCCAGCAGCCAAGGGCCAGGGTCAGGCACAGATACGCAGTATTTT.

This clonotype was counted a few times. This chain connects TRBV7-2 to TRBJ1-5; D perhaps matches TRBD1 (5 bases). Germline V lookup: CDR1 SGHTA, CDR2 FQGNSA. The CDR3 spans 14 residues. Trimming cost V 4 bases and J 6 bases, with 13 bases left between them. CDR3 protein: CASSWAGPAQPQHF. CDR3 nucleotide sequence: TGTGCCAGCAGCTGGGCGGGGCCCGCTCAGCCCCAGCATTTT.

V gene TRBV20-1 combines with J gene TRBJ2-7; D is perhaps TRBD2 (6 bases). CDR1 is DFQATT and CDR2 is SNEGSKA in the germline V gene (reference sequence). The CDR3 has 13 amino acids. Trimming shortened V by 6 bases and J by 1 base, and 13 bases separated the two germline ends. CDR3 region: CSALTSRSYEQYF. CDR3 in DNA: TGCAGTGCCTTGACTAGTCGATCCTACGAGCAGTACTTC.

This clonotype was seen repeatedly, ten times or more. V and J are TRBV4-1 and TRBJ2-3, with a tentative D call TRBD1 (6 bases). Germline V gene data show CDR1 as MGHRA and CDR2 as YSYEKL. Trimming pared 0 bases from V and 6 bases from J, leaving 13 bases between. The CDR3 totals 15 residues. CDR3 nucleotides: TGCGCCAGCAGCCAAGAGGGGCAGGGGAGCGATACGCAGTATTTT. Translation gives CASSQEGQGSDTQYF.

This clonotype has only a few counts. The rearrangement uses TRBV9 and TRBJ2-1, with TRBD2 identical over 7 bases. The CDR3 runs 14 residues. Germline CDR1 reads SGDLS; CDR2 reads YYNGEE. V lost 1 base to trimming and J lost 9 bases; unmatched junction nucleotides: 7. CDR3 protein: CASSVWDSSGEQFF. CDR3 coding DNA: TGTGCCAGCAGCGTATGGGACTCTAGCGGTGAGCAGTTCTTC.

This clonotype is a singleton in its sample. A read error may produce the germline difference seen at one junction end. The genes are TRBV25-1 and TRBJ1-2; D remains ambiguous. Germline CDR1 reads MGHDK; CDR2 reads SYGVNS. The CDR3 is 13 amino acids. CDR3 nucleotide sequence: TGTGCCGGCAGAGGAGGTTCTAACTATGGCTACACCTTC. Amino acids: CAGRGGSNYGYTF.

The table lists this clonotype with a few counts. The chain joins TRBV3-1 to TRBJ1-2; D might be TRBD1 (5 bases). V lost 2 bases and J lost 3, with 10 bases in between. The CDR3 totals 14 residues. Germline loops: CDR1 LGHDT, CDR2 YNNKEL (reference sequence). The CDR3 nucleotides are TGTGCCAGCAGCCAAAGGGGATTAGACTATGGCTACACCTTC. Translating it yields CASSQRGLDYGYTF.

In this sample, this clonotype turned up a few times. This rearrangement joins TRBV5-1 to TRBJ2-3, with 11 bases aligning to TRBD2. From germline, CDR1 is SGHRS and CDR2 YFSETQ. CDR3 length: 17 amino acids. Trimming removed 4 bases from V and 0 bases from J; junction bases left unmatched: 7. CDR3 coding DNA: TGCGCCAGCAGCCCTTCTAGCGGGAGGACTAGCACAGATACGCAGTATTTT. It specifies CASSPSSGRTSTDTQYF. Full variable domain (rest looked up from reference TRBV5-1 and TRBJ2-3): KAGVTQTPRYLIKTRGQQVTLSCSPISGHRSVSWYQQTPGQGLQFLFEYFSETQRNKGNFPGRFSGRQFSNSRSEMNVSTLELGDSALYLCASSPSSGRTSTDTQYFGPGTRLTVL.

The rearrangement links TRBV20-1 to TRBJ2-1; D is ambiguous. Germline CDR1 is DFQATT and CDR2 is SNEGSKA (reference sequence). Trimming cost V 5 bases and J 7 bases, with 15 bases left between them. The CDR3 length is 13 residues. This chain's CDR3 is CSAALGSWNEQFF. The CDR3 DNA reads TGCAGTGCTGCCTTGGGTTCTTGGAATGAGCAGTTCTTC.

The chain has TRBV20-1 and TRBJ2-1; TRBD2 matches at 10 bases. Trimming cost V 5 bases and J 6 bases; bases outside gene matches: 7. Germline V CDR1 and CDR2: DFQATT, SNEGSKA (reference sequence). This CDR3 comprises 14 residues. CDR3 amino acids: CSAGTSGMSNEQFF. In DNA form, the CDR3 reads TGCAGTGCTGGAACTAGCGGGATGTCCAATGAGCAGTTCTTC.

This clonotype was detected only a few times. The CDR3 DNA sequence: TGTGCCAGCAGTGAATACTGGGCCCCTAACTATGGCTACACCTTC. It codes for CASSEYWAPNYGYTF. The chain carries TRBV6-1 and TRBJ1-2; unclear D gene. V shed 2 bases and J shed 0 bases, with 10 bases lying between them. The CDR3 length is 15 residues. Germline CDR1 MNHNS, CDR2 SASEGT.

This clonotype was counted a few times. The chain links TRBV5-1 to TRBJ2-3; weak D call: TRBD2 (6 bases). The CDR3 length is 16 residues. The ends were cut back, 4 bases at V and 0 bases at J, with 15 bases in the middle. Germline-derived CDR1 and CDR2 are SGHRS and YFSETQ. CDR3 residues: CASSTRRGSSTDTQYF. The CDR3 nucleotides read TGCGCCAGCAGCACGCGGAGGGGTTCTAGCACAGATACGCAGTATTTT. Using reference TRBV5-1 and TRBJ2-3 for the parts outside the CDR3, the full variable domain is KAGVTQTPRYLIKTRGQQVTLSCSPISGHRSVSWYQQTPGQGLQFLFEYFSETQRNKGNFPGRFSGRQFSNSRSEMNVSTLELGDSALYLCASSTRRGSSTDTQYFGPGTRLTVL.